Below, 18 T cell receptor beta chains from the same sample are listed, as sequenced in a study of blood T cell repertoires in COVID-19. The table came from immunoSEQ multiplex PCR; TCRdb's copy has only in-frame clones and leaves some out. The sample holds about 250,000 clones, 86% seen once. The sample was peripheral blood. These receptors originate from an elderly woman with COVID-19, enrolled during active disease.

This sequence joins TRBV2 and TRBJ2-3, with D maybe TRBD2 (5 bases). This CDR3 contains 14 residues. Deletions cut 5 bases from V and 3 bases from J, with 12 bases between. Germline V CDR1 and CDR2: SNHLY, FYNNEI. The CDR3 region is CASSPRRGTDTQYF. The DNA of the CDR3 is TGTGCCAGCAGTCCCCGGAGAGGGACAGATACGCAGTATTTT.

This chain connects TRBV12-3 or TRBV12-4 to TRBJ1-2, with TRBD1 matching over 7 bases. The junction had 6 bases not matched to a gene; V was cut back by 3 bases and J by 11 bases. This CDR3 region has 12 residues. The CDR3 DNA sequence: TGTGCCAGCAGTTTGGGGACAGTCCAATACACCTTC. As protein: CASSLGTVQYTF.

The CDR3 bases are TGTGCCAGCAGTTACGCGTCTGGGGCATTATGGTACAATGAGCAGTTCTTC. Its protein product is CASSYASGALWYNEQFF. V usage is TRBV6-2 or TRBV6-3 and J usage is TRBJ2-1; perhaps TRBD1 as D (5 bases). Trimming stripped 2 bases from V and 4 bases from J, with 18 bases between. CDR3 length equals 17 residues. Germline V gene sequence: CDR1 MNHEY, CDR2 SVGEGT.

This clone turned up a few times. The chain is built from TRBV4-2 and TRBJ2-3, with D possibly being TRBD2 (7 bases). Trimming stripped 0 bases from V and 4 bases from J, with 17 bases between. Germline assignment: CDR1 LGHNA and CDR2 YNFKEQ. The CDR3 consists of 17 residues. CDR3 nucleotides: TGTGCCAGCAGCCAAGACGGCACGGGGGGCCGGGCAGATACGCAGTATTTT. Protein sequence: CASSQDGTGGRADTQYF.

V and J are TRBV10-3 and TRBJ1-4; 9 bases fit TRBD1. CDR3 length: 13 residues. In germline, CDR1 is ENHRY, CDR2 SYGVKD. The ends lost 10 bases at V and 2 bases at J; junction bases unmatched: 2. CDR3 residues: CATTGGTNEKLFF. The DNA of the CDR3 is TGTGCCACCACAGGGGGCACTAATGAAAAACTGTTTTTT.

The V call is TRBV19, the J call TRBJ2-2, with a tentative D call TRBD1 (5 bases). This CDR3 is 15 amino acids long. Trimming left V 4 bases short and J 2 bases short, with 11 bases between. Looked up from germline, CDR1 is LNHDA and CDR2 is SQIVND (reference sequence). The CDR3 loop reads CASSKPGINTGELFF. The CDR3 DNA sequence: TGTGCCAGTAGTAAGCCAGGGATTAACACCGGGGAGCTGTTTTTT. Complete variable domain (other parts from reference TRBV19 and TRBJ2-2): DGGITQSPKYLFRKEGQNVTLSCEQNLNHDAMYWYRQDPGQGLRLIYYSQIVNDFQKGDIAEGYSVSREKKESFPLTVTSAQKNPTAFYLCASSKPGINTGELFFGEGSRLTVL.

J is TRBJ1-6 and V is TRBV7-2, with D possibly matching TRBD1 (6 bases). Trimming cost V 5 bases and J 9 bases, with 11 bases left between them. This CDR3 is built from 13 residues. The germline V gene encodes CDR1 SGHTA and CDR2 FQGNSA. For the CDR3, the DNA is TGTGCCAGCAGCCAGGGGTGGAGTTCACCCCTCCACTTT. This codes for CASSQGWSSPLHF.

V and J are TRBV6-5 and TRBJ2-3; possible D gene TRBD2, 6 bases. The CDR3 length is 15 residues. Trimming cost V 6 bases and J 2 bases, with 15 bases left between them. Germline V gives CDR1 MNHEY, CDR2 SVGAGI. The CDR3 DNA sequence: TGTGCCAGCAGCGTAACGGGGGTTAACACAGATACGCAGTATTTT. Translating it yields CASSVTGVNTDTQYF.

The chain links TRBV7-2 to TRBJ1-1, with 7 positions matching TRBD1. Germline loops: CDR1 SGHTA, CDR2 FQGNSA. CDR3 length: 15 residues. The ends lost 4 bases at V and 0 bases at J; junction bases unmatched: 5. The CDR3 loop reads CASSSVGTVNTEAFF. CDR3 DNA: TGTGCCAGCAGCTCGGTCGGGACAGTGAACACTGAAGCTTTCTTT.

The CDR3 here is CSITLGQGAGYTF. The CDR3 coding sequence is TGCAGCATCACACTCGGACAGGGGGCTGGCTACACCTTC. The chain has TRBV29-1 and TRBJ1-2; 11 nucleotides match TRBD1. The germline V gene has CDR1 SQVTM and CDR2 ANQGSEA. V shed 8 bases and J 7 bases; nucleotides not matched to a gene: 9. The CDR3 loop spans 13 amino acids.

The V and J genes are TRBV4-1 and TRBJ2-1, with D possibly TRBD1 on 5 matching bases. The V gene lost 0 bases and the J gene lost 4 bases, with 13 bases spanning the gap. Germline CDR1 and CDR2: MGHRA and YSYEKL. CDR3 length: 16 amino acids. The CDR3 sequence: CASSQEGPGQYNEQFF. The CDR3 DNA sequence: TGCGCCAGCAGCCAAGAGGGGCCTGGGCAGTACAATGAGCAGTTCTTC.

The chain employs TRBV20-1 and TRBJ1-5, with 8 bases that match TRBD1. V shed 3 bases and J 3 bases; nucleotides not matched to a gene: 7. The CDR3 runs to 15 residues. The germline V gene encodes CDR1 DFQATT and CDR2 SNEGSKA (reference sequence). The CDR3 nucleotides are TGCAGTGCTAGTAGACCGGGACAGGCCAATCAGCCCCAGCATTTT. Translating gives CSASRPGQANQPQHF.

The rearrangement uses TRBV12-3 or TRBV12-4 and TRBJ1-3; D unclear. The V end was cut by 8 bases, the J end by 2 bases, with 4 bases between. CDR3 size: 11 residues. CDR3 loop: CASGPGNTIYF. CDR3 coding DNA: TGTGCCAGCGGGCCTGGAAACACCATATATTTT.

J is TRBJ1-5 and V is TRBV19; 8 bases line up with TRBD1. CDR1 is LNHDA, CDR2 SQIVND, per germline (reference sequence). The CDR3 runs to 15 residues. The V segment lost 5 bases and the J segment 5 bases; nucleotides outside the gene matches: 8. The chain's CDR3 is CASSPRGTGDQPQHF. The CDR3 nucleotides are TGTGCCAGTAGTCCTCGGGGGACAGGAGATCAGCCCCAGCATTTT.

CDR3 protein: CASTLIGQGGTEAFF. CDR3 in DNA: TGTGCCAGCACCCTCATTGGACAGGGAGGGACTGAAGCTTTCTTT. V and J are TRBV2 and TRBJ1-1; 8 bases are a match to TRBD1. The ends lost 7 bases at V and 5 bases at J; junction bases unmatched: 12. This CDR3 contains 15 residues. Germline CDR1 SNHLY, CDR2 FYNNEI. Variable domain in full (rest from reference TRBV2 and TRBJ1-1): EPEVTQTPSHQVTQMGQEVILRCVPISNHLYFYWYRQILGQKVEFLVSFYNNEISEKSEIFDDQFSVERPDGSNFTLKIRSTKLEDSAMYFCASTLIGQGGTEAFFGQGTRLTVV.

This clone was found once. The genes are TRBV2 and TRBJ1-1; D gene uncertain. The CDR3 runs 13 residues. Trimming shortened V by 4 bases and J by 1 base, and 7 bases separated the two germline ends. Germline V gene sequence: CDR1 SNHLY, CDR2 FYNNEI. The CDR3: CASSGRENTEAFF. The CDR3 DNA sequence: TGTGCCAGCAGTGGGAGGGAGAACACTGAAGCTTTCTTT.

This clone is a singleton in its sample. The DNA for the CDR3 is TGTGCCAGCTCACCCAGCGGGGTGGCTGGAAACACCATATATTTT. It is translated as CASSPSGVAGNTIYF. V is TRBV18 and J is TRBJ1-3; D remains unclear. The CDR3 sequence is 15 residues long. In germline, CDR1 is KGHSH, CDR2 LQKENI. Trimming stripped 3 bases from V and 2 bases from J, with 11 bases between.

V gene TRBV10-3 combines with J gene TRBJ2-1; D possibly uses TRBD1 or TRBD2 (7 bases each). The CDR3 is made up of 13 amino acids. Trimming removed 10 bases at V and 1 base at J, with 11 bases between. The V gene's germline CDR1 is ENHRY and CDR2 SYGVKD. The CDR3 DNA is TGTGCCAGCAGGGGGGGGTCCTACAATGAGCAGTTCTTC. Translated: CASRGGSYNEQFF.